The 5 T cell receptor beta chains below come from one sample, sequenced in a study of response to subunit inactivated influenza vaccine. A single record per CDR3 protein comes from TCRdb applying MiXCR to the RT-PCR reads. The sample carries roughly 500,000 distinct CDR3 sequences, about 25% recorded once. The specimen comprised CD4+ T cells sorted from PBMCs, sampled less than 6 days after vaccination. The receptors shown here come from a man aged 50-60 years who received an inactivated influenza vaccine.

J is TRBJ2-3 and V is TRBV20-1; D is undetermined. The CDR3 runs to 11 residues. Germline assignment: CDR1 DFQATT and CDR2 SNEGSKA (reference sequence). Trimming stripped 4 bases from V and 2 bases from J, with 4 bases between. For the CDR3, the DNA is TGCAGTGCTAAGAACACAGATACGCAGTATTTT. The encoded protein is CSAKNTDTQYF.

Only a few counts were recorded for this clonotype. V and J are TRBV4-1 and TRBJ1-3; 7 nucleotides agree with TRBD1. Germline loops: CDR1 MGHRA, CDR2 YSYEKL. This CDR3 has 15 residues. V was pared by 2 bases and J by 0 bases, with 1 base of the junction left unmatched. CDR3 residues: CASSQRDSSGNTIYF. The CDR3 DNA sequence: TGCGCCAGCAGCCAAAGGGACAGCTCTGGAAACACCATATATTTT.

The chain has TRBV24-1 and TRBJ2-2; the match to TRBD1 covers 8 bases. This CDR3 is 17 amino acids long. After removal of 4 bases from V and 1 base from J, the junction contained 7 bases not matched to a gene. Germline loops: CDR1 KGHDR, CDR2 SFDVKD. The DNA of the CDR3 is TGTGCCACCAGTGACGCCGGACAGGGCGTGAACACCGGGGAGCTGTTTTTT. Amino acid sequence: CATSDAGQGVNTGELFF.

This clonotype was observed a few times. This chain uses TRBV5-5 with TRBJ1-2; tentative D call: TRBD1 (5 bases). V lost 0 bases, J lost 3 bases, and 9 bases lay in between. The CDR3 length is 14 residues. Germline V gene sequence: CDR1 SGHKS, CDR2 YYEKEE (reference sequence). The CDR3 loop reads CASSLGGSDYGYTF. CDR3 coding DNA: TGTGCCAGCAGCTTGGGGGGGAGTGACTATGGCTACACCTTC.

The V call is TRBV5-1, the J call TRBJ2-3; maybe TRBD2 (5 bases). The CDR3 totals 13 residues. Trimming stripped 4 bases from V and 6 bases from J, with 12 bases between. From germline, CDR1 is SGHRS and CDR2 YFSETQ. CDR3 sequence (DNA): TGCGCCAGCAGCCCCGAGCGGAGGGATACGCAGTATTTT. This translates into CASSPERRDTQYF.